These 14 T cell receptor beta chains were all obtained from the same sample, sequenced in a study of blood T cell repertoires in COVID-19. Assay used: immunoSEQ multiplex PCR; TCRdb lists only in-frame clones, some missing. This sample has about 310,000 clones, with around 91% found just once. The source material was PBMCs or T cells enriched from blood (not recorded which). These receptors were collected from a woman aged 40 to 50 who had recovered from COVID-19.

The V call is TRBV11-2, the J call TRBJ1-5, with no clear D. CDR3 length equals 12 residues. Trimming pared 5 bases from V and 6 bases from J, leaving 8 bases between. Germline V gene data show CDR1 as SGHAT and CDR2 as FQNNGV. CDR3 bases: TGTGCCAGCAGCCCGGGAGGTCAGCCCCAGCATTTT. This gives the protein CASSPGGQPQHF.

V gene TRBV29-1 combines with J gene TRBJ2-1; D possibly corresponds to TRBD1 (6 bases). V lost 4 bases to trimming and J lost 4 bases, with 8 bases between them. Germline CDR1 and CDR2: SQVTM and ANQGSEA. CDR3 length equals 12 residues. CDR3 in amino acids: CSVVGAYNEQFF. CDR3 nucleotide sequence: TGCAGCGTTGTGGGGGCGTACAATGAGCAGTTCTTC.

This chain joins TRBV3-1 (or the pseudogene TRBV3-2) and TRBJ2-7, with D tentatively TRBD1 (6 bases). Trimming left V 1 base short and J 3 bases short, with 10 bases between. From germline, CDR1 is LGHDT and CDR2 YNNKEL (reference sequence). The CDR3 is 14 amino acids. CDR3 bases: TGTGCCAGCAGCCAAGGTCCGGACAGCTACGAGCAGTACTTC. Translated: CASSQGPDSYEQYF.

The rearrangement uses TRBV27 and TRBJ1-6, with D maybe TRBD1 (5 bases). Trimming took off 5 bases at V and 12 bases at J, with 20 bases between the two ends. The CDR3 contains 15 residues. Germline V gene sequence: CDR1 MNHEY, CDR2 SMNVEV (reference sequence). For the CDR3, the DNA is TGTGCCAGCAGTCCCGCCGCTCGGGGGAGTATACCCCTCCACTTT. Translation: CASSPAARGSIPLHF.

The chain employs TRBV7-2 and TRBJ1-6; D is undetermined. CDR1 is SGHTA, CDR2 FQGNSA, per germline. CDR3 length equals 12 residues. V was shortened by 4 bases and J by 14 bases, with 12 bases between the two germline ends. CDR3 sequence (DNA): TGTGCCAGCAGCTACGGGGTTGGGTCCCTCCACTTT. Its protein is CASSYGVGSLHF.

V and J are TRBV18 and TRBJ1-2; D might be TRBD1 (5 bases). Germline assignment: CDR1 KGHSH and CDR2 LQKENI. With 0 bases removed from V and 5 bases from J, the gap between germline ends came to 10 bases. This CDR3 contains 14 residues. This CDR3 reads CASSPPGEAYGYTF. The CDR3 coding sequence is TGTGCCAGCTCACCACCAGGGGAGGCGTATGGCTACACCTTC.

The chain uses TRBV10-1 and TRBJ2-1; TRBD2 matches 7 bases. Germline loops: CDR1 WNHNN, CDR2 SYGVQD (reference sequence). Losses at the gene ends were 5 bases for V and 10 bases for J; bases not matched to a gene: 17. The CDR3 is 16 residues long. CDR3 coding DNA: TGCGCCAGCAGTCCCGGGACTACAGGAAAGCGGGTGGAGCAGTTCTTC. Translating it yields CASSPGTTGKRVEQFF.

The chain employs TRBV2 and TRBJ2-5; D is perhaps TRBD1 (6 bases). The ends were cut back, 8 bases at V and 3 bases at J, with 13 bases in the middle. There are 13 residues in the CDR3. Germline V gene sequence: CDR1 SNHLY, CDR2 FYNNEI. The DNA of the CDR3 is TGTGCCAGCGTAAGGGACACAGAAGAGACCCAGTACTTC. This codes for CASVRDTEETQYF.

The rearrangement joins TRBV11-2 to TRBJ1-2; the D is unclear. Between the trimmed V and J ends, which lost 2 bases and 8 bases, there was a span of 15 bases. The CDR3 extends over 14 amino acids. Germline loops: CDR1 SGHAT, CDR2 FQNNGV. The chain's CDR3 is CASSLTYSLTGYTF. The CDR3 DNA is TGTGCCAGCAGCTTAACCTACAGCCTAACCGGCTACACCTTC.

The gene calls are TRBV27 and TRBJ2-1; TRBD2 agrees at 9 bases. Germline CDR1 reads MNHEY; CDR2 reads SMNVEV (reference sequence). This CDR3 is built from 16 residues. Trimming took 2 bases from V and 2 from J; bases not matched to a gene: 4. The CDR3, as DNA: TGTGCCAGCAGTTTAACTCCTAGCGGGGCCTACAATGAGCAGTTCTTC. Translated, it gives CASSLTPSGAYNEQFF.

V is TRBV18 and J is TRBJ1-6, with D perhaps matching TRBD1 (6 bases). The V end was cut by 3 bases, the J end by 9 bases, with 12 bases between. The CDR3 loop spans 14 amino acids. Looked up from germline, CDR1 is KGHSH and CDR2 is LQKENI. The CDR3 loop is CASSPIVGGSPLHF. The CDR3 DNA follows: TGTGCCAGCTCACCCATCGTAGGGGGTTCACCCCTCCACTTT.

This chain links TRBV4-3 with TRBJ1-2, with D perhaps TRBD1 (6 bases). This CDR3 contains 16 residues. With 0 bases removed from V and 7 bases from J, the gap between germline ends came to 18 bases. CDR1 and CDR2 from the germline V gene are LGHNA and YSLEER. The CDR3 is CASSQDRSAGAGGYTF. The DNA of the CDR3 is TGCGCCAGCAGCCAAGATCGGAGTGCAGGGGCTGGTGGCTACACCTTC.

The CDR3 region has the DNA TGCGCCAGCAGCTTAGCGGAGCTAGGCTCCTACGAGCAGTACTTC. Residues: CASSLAELGSYEQYF. The chain carries TRBV5-1 and TRBJ2-7, with D perhaps matching TRBD2 (5 bases). V was pared by 2 bases and J by 0 bases, with 12 bases between. The CDR3 extends over 15 amino acids. Germline CDR1 and CDR2: SGHRS and YFSETQ.

The chain employs TRBV4-3 and TRBJ2-1; 9 bases match TRBD2. V was pared by 0 bases and J by 5 bases, with 8 bases of the junction left unmatched. Germline V lookup: CDR1 LGHNA, CDR2 YSLEER. This CDR3 is 17 amino acids long. CDR3 region: CASSQDWVASGNNEQFF. The CDR3 DNA reads as TGCGCCAGCAGCCAAGATTGGGTGGCTAGCGGGAACAATGAGCAGTTCTTC.